This entry lists 16 T cell receptor beta chains sequenced from one sample in a study of T-cell reconstitution after alpha-beta-depleted transplantation in children. Unique molecular identifiers featured in how the TCRbeta library was prepared. TCRdb called the PCR reads again in MiXCR, with one record for every CDR3 protein. The table shows 500,000 to 750,000 distinct CDR3 sequences, with approximately 13% occurring only once. The specimen comprised PBMCs, mostly from graft donor cells, sampled 360 days after TCRalphabeta/CD19-depleted stem cell transplant. The receptors here all came from a male patient aged 10 to 17 who had a stem cell transplant for acute myeloid leukemia, so the T cells may come from the graft donor.

This clonotype was seen only a few times. V gene TRBV18 combines with J gene TRBJ1-2; the D is unclear. V was cut by 1 base and J by 7 bases, with 10 bases left in between. CDR3 length: 13 residues. Looked up from germline, CDR1 is KGHSH and CDR2 is LQKENI. DNA of the CDR3: TGTGCCAGCTCACCACTAGAGGATCGTGGCTACACCTTC. This gives the protein CASSPLEDRGYTF.

The chain has TRBV28 and TRBJ2-7; TRBD1 matches 11 bases. Germline loops: CDR1 MDHEN, CDR2 SYDVKM. The V and J ends lost 3 bases and 6 bases, in that order; junction bases with no gene match: 7. There are 15 residues in the CDR3. CDR3 nucleotide sequence: TGTGCCAGCAGTTTCTCCGGACAGGGGGCGAGCGAGCAGTACTTC. Translating gives CASSFSGQGASEQYF. The entire variable domain, with the rest obtained from reference TRBV28 and TRBJ2-7, is as follows: DVKVTQSSRYLVKRTGEKVFLECVQDMDHENMFWYRQDPGLGLRLIYFSYDVKMKEKGDIPEGYSVSREKKERFSLILESASTNQTSMYLCASSFSGQGASEQYFGPGTRLTVT.

This clonotype was counted a few times. The rearrangement links TRBV10-3 to TRBJ2-5; D not certain. Between the trimmed V and J ends, which lost 5 bases and 2 bases, there was a span of 12 bases. The CDR3 extends over 14 amino acids. Per the germline V gene, CDR1 is ENHRY and CDR2 is SYGVKD. In nucleotides, the CDR3 is TGTGCCATCAGTTCGGCTCCTCCTCAAGAGACCCAGTACTTC. Amino acids: CAISSAPPQETQYF.

The rearrangement joins TRBV6-1 to TRBJ2-1; weak D call: TRBD2 (6 bases). CDR3 length equals 13 residues. CDR1 and CDR2 from the germline V gene are MNHNS and SASEGT. Trimming took off 6 bases at V and 9 bases at J, with 15 bases between the two ends. The CDR3 is CASRREVGGEQFF. The CDR3 region has the DNA TGTGCCAGCAGGAGGGAGGTCGGGGGTGAGCAGTTCTTC.

This chain links TRBV28 with TRBJ2-1; D remains ambiguous. Germline V gene sequence: CDR1 MDHEN, CDR2 SYDVKM. The ends were cut back, 6 bases at V and 4 bases at J, with 7 bases in the middle. This CDR3 is built from 12 residues. The CDR3 DNA sequence: TGTGCCAGCAGGCAGTTATACAATGAGCAGTTCTTC. As protein: CASRQLYNEQFF.

This clonotype was found a few times. The chain has TRBV12-3 or TRBV12-4 and TRBJ1-4; D remains unclear. This CDR3 is 15 amino acids long. Trimming left V 5 bases short and J 5 bases short, with 15 bases between. CDR3 residues: CASSPMEALNEKLFF. As DNA, the CDR3 is TGTGCCAGCAGTCCCATGGAGGCGCTGAATGAAAAACTGTTTTTT.

In this sample, this clonotype turned up a few times. The genes are TRBV29-1 and TRBJ1-4, with D uncertain. The germline V gene encodes CDR1 SQVTM and CDR2 ANQGSEA. The CDR3 contains 10 residues. Trimming took 4 bases from V and 8 from J, leaving 5 bases between them. The CDR3 is CSVGEEKLFF. As DNA, the CDR3 is TGCAGCGTTGGGGAAGAAAAACTGTTTTTT.

This clonotype has more than one count but fewer than ten. J is TRBJ2-1 and V is TRBV6-2 or TRBV6-3, with 13 bases aligning to TRBD2. The V gene end was trimmed by 6 bases and the J gene end by 5 bases; junction bases not matched to a gene: 4. The CDR3 loop spans 15 amino acids. Germline-derived CDR1 and CDR2 are MNHEY and SVGEGT. The CDR3 is CASSKLAGGHNEQFF. CDR3 bases: TGTGCCAGCAGCAAACTAGCGGGAGGGCACAATGAGCAGTTCTTC.

This chain joins TRBV29-1 and TRBJ2-1, with D perhaps TRBD1 (7 bases). This CDR3 is 16 amino acids long. Germline V CDR1 and CDR2: SQVTM, ANQGSEA. V was clipped by 0 bases and J by 7 bases, with 19 bases between them. The CDR3 nucleotides are TGCAGCGTTGAAGATCCGGAGGAGGGGGCCCGGAATGAGCAGTTCTTC. Translating it yields CSVEDPEEGARNEQFF.

This clonotype came up a few times. V is TRBV7-2 and J is TRBJ2-3, with D unclear. Germline V gives CDR1 SGHTA, CDR2 FQGNSA. The CDR3 contains 11 residues. Trimming removed 7 bases at V and 6 bases at J, with 8 bases between. The CDR3 DNA reads as TGTGCCAGCACCACCTTGGATACGCAGTATTTT. It translates to CASTTLDTQYF.

This clonotype was seen more than once but under ten times. The chain combines TRBV29-1 with TRBJ2-7; D uncertain. CDR1 and CDR2 from the germline V gene are SQVTM and ANQGSEA. This CDR3 has 11 amino acids. The V end lost 4 bases, the J end lost 3 bases, and 7 bases lay between the germline ends. CDR3 coding DNA: TGCAGCGTTGGGGCAGACTACGAGCAGTACTTC. It encodes CSVGADYEQYF.

This clonotype occurred a few times. The chain carries TRBV6-6 and TRBJ2-7; maybe TRBD1 (5 bases). Germline V gene lookup returns CDR1 MNHNY and CDR2 SVGAGI (reference sequence). The CDR3 is 13 amino acids. Trimming removed 5 bases from V and 9 bases from J, with 17 bases in between. This CDR3 is CASSKEGALRQYF. CDR3 nucleotide sequence: TGTGCCAGCAGTAAGGAAGGGGCGCTTCGGCAGTACTTC.

This rearrangement joins TRBV6-2 or TRBV6-3 to TRBJ1-1; the D is unclear. V was cut by 0 bases and J by 4 bases, with 9 bases left in between. CDR3 size: 14 residues. The germline gives CDR1 MNHEY, CDR2 SVGEGT. CDR3 DNA: TGTGCCAGCAGTTACTCTGATATTGCCACTGAAGCTTTCTTT. Encoded protein: CASSYSDIATEAFF.

This clonotype appeared a few times. The chain links TRBV20-1 to TRBJ1-6; possible D gene TRBD1, 5 bases. This CDR3 contains 12 residues. The ends were cut back, 3 bases at V and 9 bases at J, with 9 bases in the middle. Germline values: CDR1 DFQATT, CDR2 SNEGSKA (reference sequence). The CDR3 sequence is CSARTRGSPLHF. The DNA of the CDR3 is TGCAGTGCTAGGACAAGGGGTTCACCCCTCCACTTT.

CDR3 loop: CASSLEGGAGANVLTF. CDR3 sequence (DNA): TGCGCCAGCAGCTTGGAAGGGGGGGCTGGGGCCAACGTCCTGACTTTC. This chain connects TRBV5-1 to TRBJ2-6, with D tentatively TRBD2 (7 bases). Per germline, CDR1 SGHRS and CDR2 YFSETQ. Trimming shortened V by 0 bases and J by 2 bases, and 9 bases separated the two germline ends. CDR3 length: 16 residues.

In this sample, this clonotype turned up many times. This chain links TRBV28 with TRBJ2-3; unclear D gene. In germline, CDR1 is MDHEN, CDR2 SYDVKM. With 4 bases removed from V and 6 bases from J, the gap between germline ends came to 8 bases. The CDR3 consists of 12 residues. The CDR3 nucleotides are TGTGCCAGCAGTTCCCAGAGGGATACGCAGTATTTT. This encodes CASSSQRDTQYF.